This T cell receptor (beta chain) was sequenced for a study of cytomegalovirus exposure and HLA in healthy donors. At the level of the study: Membership in the Caucasian-associated ancestry cluster was found for approximately 85% of 350 to 450 genotyped donors.

V gave up 3 bases and J gave up 5 bases, with 15 bases separating them. The germline V gene has CDR1 SGHDT and CDR2 YYEEEE. The CDR3 has 15 amino acids. In the PCR, 60 Vbeta and 13 Jbeta primers were used. Using immunoSEQ multiplex PCR, the repertoire was profiled, and TCRdb retains in-frame clones only, with some absent. The sample gives approximately 140,000 clones, over 70% of which show up once; about 2.7% is in the top ten. The sample taken for sequencing was PBMCs. The origin of this receptor is an older woman in good health and CMV-seropositive. The V call is TRBV5-6, the J call TRBJ1-5, with TRBD1 as a possible D gene (6 bases). The CDR3 is CASSWGQSLDQPQHF. Written as DNA, the CDR3 is TGTGCCAGCAGCTGGGGACAAAGCCTAGATCAGCCCCAGCATTTT. The complete variable domain, with remaining parts taken from reference TRBV5-6 and TRBJ1-5, reads DAGVTQSPTHLIKTRGQQVTLRCSPKSGHDTVSWYQQALGQGPQFIFQYYEEEERQRGNFPDRFSGHQFPNYSSELNVNALLLGDSALYLCASSWGQSLDQPQHFGDGTRLSIL.